This passage covers 22 T cell receptor beta chains from one sample sequenced in a study of cytomegalovirus exposure and HLA in healthy donors. Use of 60 Vbeta and 13 Jbeta primers characterized the PCR. Sequencing used immunoSEQ multiplex PCR; TCRdb keeps in-frame clones, though not all of them. This table holds around 100,000 clones, 70% to 85% found once. The sample comprised PBMCs. The receptor source for this set is a woman between 40 and 55 years old in good health and CMV-seronegative.

The chain is built from TRBV5-1 and TRBJ1-1, with 7 bases matching TRBD1. The germline CDR1 and CDR2 sequences are SGHRS and YFSETQ. V dropped 4 bases and J dropped 1; count of bases not matched to a gene: 10. This CDR3 has 16 residues. CDR3 in DNA: TGCGCCAGCAGCAACACGAACAGGGGACGGAACACTGAAGCTTTCTTT. It yields the protein CASSNTNRGRNTEAFF.

The chain joins TRBV28 to TRBJ1-2, with D tentatively TRBD1 (6 bases). V was shortened by 9 bases and J by 8 bases, with 16 bases between the two germline ends. Germline loops: CDR1 MDHEN, CDR2 SYDVKM. The CDR3 extends over 12 amino acids. CDR3 loop: CASHTGPGGYTF. The CDR3 DNA reads TGTGCCAGTCATACAGGGCCAGGCGGCTACACCTTC.

This clone has more than one count but fewer than ten. This sequence joins TRBV4-3 and TRBJ2-2, with TRBD1 matching 7 bases. This CDR3 comprises 18 residues. Germline trimming cut 0 bases from V and 2 bases from J; bases unmatched to any gene: 9. CDR1 LGHNA and CDR2 YSLEER come from the germline V gene. Here the CDR3 reads CASSQDRLQGINTGELFF. The CDR3 DNA reads as TGCGCCAGCAGCCAAGATCGTCTACAGGGGATAAACACCGGGGAGCTGTTTTTT.

This clone is a singleton in its sample. The gene calls are TRBV14 and TRBJ1-3, with TRBD1 as a possible D gene (5 bases). Deletions cut 4 bases from V and 1 base from J, with 17 bases between. This CDR3 is 17 amino acids long. Germline V gene data show CDR1 as SGHDN and CDR2 as FVKESK. The CDR3 DNA reads TGTGCCAGCAGCCGCCTGGGAGGGGCGGCTTCTGGAAACACCATATATTTT. The encoded protein is CASSRLGGAASGNTIYF.

Written as DNA, the CDR3 is TGTGCCAGCAGCTTGACAGCGGGGGAGTCCTACAATGAGCAGTTCTTC. Translation gives CASSLTAGESYNEQFF. V usage is TRBV5-6 and J usage is TRBJ2-1, with 8 nucleotides matching TRBD2. This CDR3 has 16 amino acids. CDR1 and CDR2 from the germline V gene are SGHDT and YYEEEE. The V gene end was trimmed by 1 base and the J gene end by 1 base; junction bases not matched to a gene: 4. Using reference TRBV5-6 and TRBJ2-1 for the parts outside the CDR3, the full variable domain is DAGVTQSPTHLIKTRGQQVTLRCSPKSGHDTVSWYQQALGQGPQFIFQYYEEEERQRGNFPDRFSGHQFPNYSSELNVNALLLGDSALYLCASSLTAGESYNEQFFGPGTRLTVL.

The chain links TRBV5-6 to TRBJ2-7; weak D call: TRBD2 (6 bases). The CDR3 is 14 amino acids. Trimming cost V 4 bases and J 5 bases, with 16 bases left between them. Germline V CDR1 and CDR2: SGHDT, YYEEEE. CDR3 in DNA: TGTGCCAGCAGCCGAGGGGCTAGCGTGGACGAGCAGTACTTC. Its translation is CASSRGASVDEQYF.

CDR3 protein: CASTPPGGGQPQHF. The CDR3 DNA follows: TGTGCCAGCACCCCACCCGGGGGAGGGCAGCCCCAGCATTTT. J is TRBJ1-5 and V is TRBV6-5, with a possible D match to TRBD1 (5 bases). The CDR3 loop spans 14 amino acids. From germline, CDR1 is MNHEY and CDR2 SVGAGI. The V gene lost 7 bases and the J gene lost 7 bases, with 17 bases spanning the gap.

In this sample, this clone turned up a few times. V gene TRBV6-5 combines with J gene TRBJ2-7, with 7 bases matching TRBD1. Germline CDR1 is MNHEY and CDR2 is SVGAGI. V lost 0 bases and J lost 7; bases outside the gene matches: 3. The CDR3 length is 13 residues. The CDR3 here is CASSYSGTVEQYF. CDR3 nucleotide sequence: TGTGCCAGCAGTTACTCGGGGACAGTGGAGCAGTACTTC.

The chain has TRBV5-4 and TRBJ1-1, with TRBD1 identical over 8 bases. V lost 7 bases to trimming and J lost 5 bases; unmatched junction nucleotides: 10. Germline V gives CDR1 SGHNT, CDR2 YYREEE (reference sequence). The CDR3 is 14 amino acids. In DNA, the CDR3 is TGTGCCAGCGGTCAACAGGGGGAGAGAACTGAAGCTTTCTTT. This codes for CASGQQGERTEAFF.

The V gene is TRBV28, the J gene TRBJ1-6, with D perhaps TRBD1 (6 bases). V lost 6 bases, J lost 9 bases, and 21 bases lay in between. Germline CDR1 is MDHEN and CDR2 is SYDVKM. This CDR3 has 16 residues. CDR3 amino acids: CASRGGRAGEGSPLHF. The CDR3 nucleotides read TGTGCCAGCAGGGGGGGGCGGGCGGGAGAGGGTTCACCCCTCCACTTT. Looking up the rest from reference TRBV28 and TRBJ1-6 gives the full variable domain: DVKVTQSSRYLVKRTGEKVFLECVQDMDHENMFWYRQDPGLGLRLIYFSYDVKMKEKGDIPEGYSVSREKKERFSLILESASTNQTSMYLCASRGGRAGEGSPLHFGNGTRLTVT.

The gene calls are TRBV13 and TRBJ2-6; D not resolved. CDR1 is PRHDT, CDR2 FYEKMQ, per germline (reference sequence). The germline V and J ends were trimmed by 1 base and 2 bases, with 9 bases remaining between them. The CDR3 is made up of 16 amino acids. The CDR3: CASSLAPTAGANVLTF. Here the CDR3 DNA reads TGTGCCAGCAGCTTAGCACCTACTGCTGGGGCCAACGTCCTGACTTTC.

The chain combines TRBV5-5 with TRBJ2-1, with a weak D call TRBD2 (5 bases). CDR1 is SGHKS and CDR2 is YYEKEE in the germline V gene (reference sequence). V was pared by 0 bases and J by 8 bases, with 15 bases between. This CDR3 has 15 residues. In nucleotides, the CDR3 is TGTGCCAGCAGCTTGGCCCCGGGGAAGAAAGATGAGCAGTTCTTC. Amino acids: CASSLAPGKKDEQFF.

The chain joins TRBV11-2 to TRBJ1-4; 8 bases match TRBD1. From germline, CDR1 is SGHAT and CDR2 FQNNGV. The CDR3 loop spans 17 amino acids. V trimming: 4 bases; J trimming: 0 bases; junction bases outside the gene matches: 7. CDR3 nucleotides: TGTGCCAGCAGCTCAAACAGGGGGTATGCAACTAATGAAAAACTGTTTTTT. As protein: CASSSNRGYATNEKLFF.

The chain uses TRBV19 and TRBJ1-5; D possibly corresponds to TRBD1 (5 bases). The CDR3 totals 15 residues. Trimming stripped 5 bases from V and 6 bases from J, with 17 bases between. The germline gives CDR1 LNHDA, CDR2 SQIVND (reference sequence). The CDR3 region has the DNA TGTGCCAGTAGTTTCGACTCAGGGCTGGCTCAGCCCCAGCATTTT. Translating it yields CASSFDSGLAQPQHF.

The chain joins TRBV28 to TRBJ2-2; D is ambiguous. The CDR3 is 14 residues long. Per the germline V gene, CDR1 is MDHEN and CDR2 is SYDVKM. Trimming stripped 6 bases from V and 1 base from J, with 9 bases between. The CDR3 nucleotides are TGTGCCAGCAGACCAACTTTGAACACCGGGGAGCTGTTTTTT. Amino acid sequence: CASRPTLNTGELFF.

The J gene is TRBJ2-3, the V gene TRBV21-1; TRBD2 reflects the table's D call only, with no check against the DNA. TRBV21-1 is a listed pseudogene. This CDR3 spans 15 amino acids. The CDR3 bases are TGTGCCAGCTGCTCCGGGGGACTTTACACAGATACGCAGTATTTT. Translating it yields CASCSGGLYTDTQYF.

The chain couples TRBV14 to TRBJ2-5; D might be TRBD1 (5 bases). The germline V gene has CDR1 SGHDN and CDR2 FVKESK. The CDR3 runs 15 residues. Trimming removed 3 bases at V and 3 bases at J, with 14 bases between. CDR3: CASSQIGASKETQYF. CDR3 bases: TGTGCCAGCAGCCAGATAGGGGCTAGTAAAGAGACCCAGTACTTC.

The V call is TRBV18, the J call TRBJ1-5; 11 positions match TRBD1. Germline CDR1 is KGHSH and CDR2 is LQKENI. J was trimmed by 5 bases and V by 4 bases; bases with no gene match: 7. The CDR3 spans 16 residues. In DNA, the CDR3 is TGTGCCAGCTCACTGCTCGGGACAGGGGGAGATCAGCCCCAGCATTTT. Protein product: CASSLLGTGGDQPQHF.

The chain is built from TRBV7-2 and TRBJ2-5; D is perhaps TRBD1 (6 bases). The better agreement between TRBJ2-7 and the DNA end casts doubt on the J call. CDR3 length equals 15 residues. From germline, CDR1 is SGHTA and CDR2 FQGNSA. The CDR3 protein is CASSPGPQGPYEQYF. The CDR3 DNA reads as TGTGCCAGCAGCCCCGGCCCCCAGGGGCCCTACGAGCAGTACTTC.

This sequence joins TRBV11-2 and TRBJ1-4; 9 nucleotides align to TRBD1. The J segment lost 8 bases and the V segment lost 5 bases, leaving 9 bases of the junction unmatched. This CDR3 spans 15 amino acids. Germline V CDR1 and CDR2: SGHAT, FQNNGV. CDR3 DNA: TGTGCCAGCAGCGCGTACCGGGACAGGGACGAAAAACTGTTTTTT. Its translation: CASSAYRDRDEKLFF.

The J gene is TRBJ1-1, the V gene TRBV4-1; 7 nucleotides match TRBD1. The CDR3 has 15 amino acids. The junction had 5 bases not matched to a gene; V was cut back by 0 bases and J by 4 bases. The germline CDR1 and CDR2 sequences are MGHRA and YSYEKL. CDR3 amino acids: CASSQDATGSTEAFF. CDR3 bases: TGCGCCAGCAGCCAAGATGCGACAGGGAGCACTGAAGCTTTCTTT.

J is TRBJ2-3 and V is TRBV28; 10 bases align to TRBD1. Germline-derived CDR1 and CDR2 are MDHEN and SYDVKM. Trimming removed 10 bases from V and 5 bases from J; junction bases left unmatched: 9. The CDR3 is 14 residues long. In DNA, the CDR3 is TGTGCCACCTGGACAGGGGGAATTGGAGATACGCAGTATTTT. Its protein product is CATWTGGIGDTQYF.